A single sample is the source of the 2 T cell receptor beta chains below, sequenced in a study of T cell responses to AZD1222 COVID-19 vaccine. The data were produced by immunoSEQ multiplex PCR, yet TCRdb's version contains in-frame clones alone and is incomplete. The sample holds tens of thousands of clones; over 85% are singletons and the top ten take more than 4%. The source material was peripheral blood, sampled on day 0 of AZD1222 vaccination. Receptor source: an adult in good health.

The chain carries TRBV7-9 and TRBJ2-7; 7 nucleotides line up with TRBD1. The CDR3 length is 15 residues. CDR1 is SEHNR and CDR2 is FQNEAQ in the germline V gene (reference sequence). V was clipped by 5 bases and J by 2 bases; unmatched bases: 9. The CDR3 DNA follows: TGTGCCAGCAGCCTCACGGGACAGATAGCCTACGAGCAGTACTTC. Translated: CASSLTGQIAYEQYF.

The gene calls are TRBV12-5 and TRBJ1-3; D not certain. The CDR3 covers 12 residues. Trimming pared 7 bases from V and 8 bases from J, leaving 12 bases between. Per germline, CDR1 LGHNT and CDR2 FRNRAP. The CDR3 DNA follows: TGTGCTAGTGCCAGAGGGAGGGACACCATATATTTT. It specifies CASARGRDTIYF.